These T cell receptor beta chains were read from a single sample in a study of T cells in Graves' hyperthyroidism and ophthalmopathy. TCRdb re-called the multiplex PCR reads with MiXCR, one entry per CDR3 protein. The sample includes hundreds of thousands of distinct CDR3 sequences, 35% to 45% of them seen just once. Material: blood. The receptors come from a man between 18 and 29 years old with Graves' hyperthyroidism. Both conserved end residues are trimmed from each CDR3. A D gene is named only where the DNA matches it firmly. Clone sizes are given selectively: once, few, many, or a class where the clone is expanded.

>NA|11|TRBV2|NA
ATTGGAQETQY
>TRBD2|14|TRBV6-1|NA
ASPRAGRANTGELF
>NA|12|TRBV5-6|many
ASSFGQSGNTIY
>NA|12|TRBV5-4|NA
ASTSQGNSYEQY
>TRBD1|11|TRBV29-1|many
SVVRRQGATQY
>NA|13|TRBV5-4|few
ASSPGGGGNYGYT
>TRBD1|14|TRBV15|NA
ATSSLTDRLQETQY
>TRBD2|11|TRBV7-2|many
ASSLAGGSEQY
>NA|9|TRBV20-1|many
SARVPDEAF
>NA|14|TRBV5-1|NA
ASSQDRVEGNQPQH
>TRBD2|12|TRBV20-1|NA
SATSSGGAYEQY
>NA|12|TRBV29-1|many
SVVDLRKNYGYT